The 21 T cell receptor beta chains below were found in one sample sequenced in a study of siplizumab effects on memory and regulatory T cells. Profiled with immunoSEQ multiplex PCR; TCRdb holds only in-frame clones, not every one. The table includes more than 95,000 clones, around 94% detected once. The specimen was non-Treg CD4+ T cells sorted from blood. The receptor set was obtained from a human donor in good health.

The chain employs TRBV11-2 and TRBJ1-2; D remains ambiguous. CDR1 SGHAT and CDR2 FQNNGV come from the germline V gene. V was trimmed by 0 bases and J by 6 bases, leaving 11 bases between them. The CDR3 is 14 residues long. The CDR3 nucleotides read TGTGCCAGCAGCTTAGATTGGGGATCAGATGGCTACACCTTC. This sequence encodes CASSLDWGSDGYTF.

The chain couples TRBV11-2 to TRBJ2-3; TRBD2 agrees at 9 bases. Per germline, CDR1 SGHAT and CDR2 FQNNGV. The junction had 4 bases not matched to a gene; V was cut back by 8 bases and J by 4 bases. The CDR3 covers 13 residues. The CDR3 here is CASLLAGSDTQYF. Written as DNA, the CDR3 is TGTGCCAGCCTTCTAGCGGGATCAGATACGCAGTATTTT.

The genes are TRBV7-7 and TRBJ2-5; the D is unclear. The CDR3 spans 13 residues. CDR1 is SSHAT and CDR2 is FNYEAQ in the germline V gene (reference sequence). The V end lost 1 base, the J end lost 5 bases, and 8 bases lay between the germline ends. CDR3 sequence: CASSLGVVETQYF. As DNA, the CDR3 is TGTGCCAGCAGCTTAGGGGTGGTTGAGACCCAGTACTTC.

The V gene is TRBV29-1, the J gene TRBJ2-3, with D possibly TRBD1 on 5 matching bases. The CDR3 extends over 17 amino acids. Germline V gene sequence: CDR1 SQVTM, CDR2 ANQGSEA. Trimming removed 0 bases from V and 2 bases from J, with 18 bases in between. DNA of the CDR3: TGCAGCGTTGAAGAACTCTCCCAGGGCACTATCACAGATACGCAGTATTTT. Its protein product is CSVEELSQGTITDTQYF.

This chain uses TRBV6-5 with TRBJ1-4, with TRBD1 matching 7 bases. V was clipped by 6 bases and J by 4 bases; unmatched bases: 8. This CDR3 spans 15 amino acids. CDR1 and CDR2 from the germline V gene are MNHEY and SVGAGI. This chain's CDR3 is CASRPYRGGNEKLFF. The CDR3 nucleotides are TGTGCCAGCAGACCCTACAGGGGAGGTAATGAAAAACTGTTTTTT.

The genes are TRBV7-9 and TRBJ1-1, with D unresolved. V was shortened by 5 bases and J by 0 bases, with 7 bases between the two germline ends. This CDR3 has 13 residues. Germline loops: CDR1 SEHNR, CDR2 FQNEAQ (reference sequence). The CDR3 protein is CASSPRLNTEAFF. The CDR3 DNA follows: TGTGCCAGCAGCCCCAGGCTGAACACTGAAGCTTTCTTT.

The chain carries TRBV14 and TRBJ2-3, with TRBD1 identical over 7 bases. CDR1 and CDR2 from the germline V gene are SGHDN and FVKESK. After removal of 4 bases from V and 4 bases from J, the junction contained 8 bases not matched to a gene. The CDR3 is 15 amino acids. The CDR3: CASSPRQGRADTQYF. Written as DNA, the CDR3 is TGTGCCAGCAGCCCTAGACAGGGTAGGGCAGATACGCAGTATTTT.

This clone has only a few counts. The rearrangement joins TRBV15 to TRBJ2-7; D gene unclear. Germline CDR1 reads LNHNV; CDR2 reads YYDKDF (reference sequence). With 4 bases removed from V and 2 bases from J, the gap between germline ends came to 15 bases. The CDR3 has 15 amino acids. The DNA of the CDR3 is TGTGCCACCAGCAAGCGCCGCACGGATCCCTACGAGCAGTACTTC. Amino acid sequence: CATSKRRTDPYEQYF.

The genes are TRBV18 and TRBJ2-1, with 11 bases aligning to TRBD2. The germline V gene encodes CDR1 KGHSH and CDR2 LQKENI. The CDR3 covers 16 residues. The V and J ends lost 6 bases and 3 bases, in that order; junction bases with no gene match: 7. The CDR3 region is CASSPSGTSGYNEQFF. The CDR3 coding sequence is TGTGCCAGCTCCCCTTCGGGGACTAGCGGCTACAATGAGCAGTTCTTC.

The rearrangement links TRBV28 to TRBJ1-4; D not certain. CDR1 and CDR2 (germline): MDHEN, SYDVKM. With 6 bases removed from V and 0 bases from J, the gap between germline ends came to 20 bases. The CDR3 spans 18 residues. In DNA form, the CDR3 reads TGTGCCAGCAGCTTCCCCGGAGGGCGAGGTCCAACTAATGAAAAACTGTTTTTT. Translating it yields CASSFPGGRGPTNEKLFF.

This chain uses TRBV2 with TRBJ2-3; no clear D. The CDR3 is 11 amino acids. Germline V CDR1 and CDR2: SNHLY, FYNNEI. V gave up 6 bases and J gave up 5 bases, with 6 bases separating them. The CDR3 sequence: CASRAEDTQYF. DNA of the CDR3: TGTGCCAGCAGGGCGGAAGATACGCAGTATTTT.

The J gene is TRBJ2-2, the V gene TRBV5-1; TRBD1 agrees at 9 bases. The germline CDR1 and CDR2 sequences are SGHRS and YFSETQ. V gave up 4 bases and J gave up 5 bases; unmatched junction bases: 3. The CDR3 extends over 14 amino acids. Here the CDR3 reads CASSGTGYTGELFF. CDR3 DNA sequence: TGCGCCAGCAGCGGGACAGGGTATACCGGGGAGCTGTTTTTT.

The gene calls are TRBV15 and TRBJ2-7; either TRBD1 or TRBD2 may fit D (5 bases each). The CDR3 is 13 residues long. The V gene's germline CDR1 is LNHNV and CDR2 YYDKDF (reference sequence). The V gene lost 8 bases and the J gene lost 0 bases, with 11 bases spanning the gap. The CDR3 here is CATRRDGSYEQYF. As DNA, the CDR3 is TGTGCCACCCGTCGGGACGGCTCCTACGAGCAGTACTTC.

This clone was observed a few times. Additional DNA sequences in this sample encode the identical CDR3. V usage is TRBV19 and J usage is TRBJ1-4; TRBD1 might be the D (5 bases). Germline assignment: CDR1 LNHDA and CDR2 SQIVND (reference sequence). Trimming pared 11 bases from V and 2 bases from J, leaving 15 bases between. The CDR3 extends over 14 amino acids. CDR3 bases: TGTGCCTCGCGGGGGGGTGCGACTAATGAAAAACTGTTTTTT. This codes for CASRGGATNEKLFF.

This chain links TRBV5-1 with TRBJ2-1; D tentatively fits TRBD1 or TRBD2 (5 bases each). V lost 0 bases to trimming and J lost 3 bases, with 16 bases between them. The CDR3 covers 17 residues. CDR1 and CDR2 from the germline V gene are SGHRS and YFSETQ. The CDR3 nucleotides read TGCGCCAGCAGCTTGGCCAGGGACGCCGGTAGCTACAATGAGCAGTTCTTC. Its protein product is CASSLARDAGSYNEQFF.

For the CDR3, the DNA is TGTGCCAGCAGCCAAGCGGAACAGAATAATCAGCCCCAGCATTTT. Its translation is CASSQAEQNNQPQHF. This sequence joins TRBV4-2 and TRBJ1-5; no firm D call. Germline V gives CDR1 LGHNA, CDR2 YNFKEQ. The ends were cut back, 1 base at V and 4 bases at J, with 11 bases in the middle. The CDR3 has 15 residues.

The chain employs TRBV10-1 and TRBJ2-2; 8 bases fit TRBD2. V lost 3 bases to trimming and J lost 1 base; unmatched junction nucleotides: 4. CDR1 WNHNN and CDR2 SYGVQD come from the germline V gene (reference sequence). The CDR3 extends over 16 amino acids. DNA for the CDR3: TGCGCCAGCAGTGATTTCGGGGGGGAGAACACCGGGGAGCTGTTTTTT. This sequence encodes CASSDFGGENTGELFF.

The genes are TRBV7-3 and TRBJ2-3, with 8 bases identical to TRBD1. The CDR3 consists of 15 residues. Trimming at V came to 5 bases and at J to 2 bases, leaving 6 bases not matched to a gene. CDR1 SGHTA and CDR2 FQGTGA come from the germline V gene. CDR3 DNA sequence: TGTGCCAGCAGCCCAGGGGGCGTGAACACAGATACGCAGTATTTT. The encoded protein is CASSPGGVNTDTQYF.

The CDR3 bases are TGCGCCAGCAGCCACGGACTTATGCTCTCCTACGAGCAGTACTTC. This encodes CASSHGLMLSYEQYF. The chain links TRBV4-1 to TRBJ2-7, with D perhaps TRBD2 (5 bases). V was pared by 3 bases and J by 0 bases, with 12 bases between. Germline CDR1 reads MGHRA; CDR2 reads YSYEKL. The CDR3 runs to 15 residues.

The V gene is TRBV18, the J gene TRBJ2-7, with TRBD2 as a possible D gene (6 bases). This CDR3 has 15 amino acids. CDR1 KGHSH and CDR2 LQKENI come from the germline V gene. V lost 3 bases to trimming and J lost 4 bases, with 16 bases between them. For the CDR3, the DNA is TGTGCCAGCTCACCCAGTGGCGGGACCGGTTACGAGCAGTACTTC. Translated, it gives CASSPSGGTGYEQYF.

The chain uses TRBV6-5 and TRBJ1-1; no clear D gene. CDR3 length: 14 amino acids. Germline CDR1 and CDR2: MNHEY and SVGAGI. Trimming removed 6 bases at V and 0 bases at J, with 11 bases between. As DNA, the CDR3 is TGTGCCAGCAGCAGTGTCGGGATGAACACTGAAGCTTTCTTT. Its protein product is CASSSVGMNTEAFF.